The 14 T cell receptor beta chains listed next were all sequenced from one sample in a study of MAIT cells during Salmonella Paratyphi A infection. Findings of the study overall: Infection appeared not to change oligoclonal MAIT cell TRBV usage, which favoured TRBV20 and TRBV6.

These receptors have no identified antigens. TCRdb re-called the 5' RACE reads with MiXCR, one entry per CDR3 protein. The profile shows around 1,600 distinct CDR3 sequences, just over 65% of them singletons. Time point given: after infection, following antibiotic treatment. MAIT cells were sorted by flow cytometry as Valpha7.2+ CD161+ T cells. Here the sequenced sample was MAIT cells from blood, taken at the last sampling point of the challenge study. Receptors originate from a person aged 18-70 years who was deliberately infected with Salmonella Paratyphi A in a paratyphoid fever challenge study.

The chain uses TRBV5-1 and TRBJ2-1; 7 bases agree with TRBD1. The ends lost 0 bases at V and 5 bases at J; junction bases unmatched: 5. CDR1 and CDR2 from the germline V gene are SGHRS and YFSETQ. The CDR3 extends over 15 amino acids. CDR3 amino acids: CASSLGGGAHNEQFF. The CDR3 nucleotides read TGCGCCAGCAGCTTGGGAGGGGGCGCCCACAATGAGCAGTTCTTC.

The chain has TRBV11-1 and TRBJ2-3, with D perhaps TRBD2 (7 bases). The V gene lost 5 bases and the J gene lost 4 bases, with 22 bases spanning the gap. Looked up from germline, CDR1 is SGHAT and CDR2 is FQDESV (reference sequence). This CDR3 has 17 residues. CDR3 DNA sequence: TGTGCCAGCAGCACCCCGGGGGAGGGGGTATCGGCAGATACGCAGTATTTT. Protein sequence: CASSTPGEGVSADTQYF.

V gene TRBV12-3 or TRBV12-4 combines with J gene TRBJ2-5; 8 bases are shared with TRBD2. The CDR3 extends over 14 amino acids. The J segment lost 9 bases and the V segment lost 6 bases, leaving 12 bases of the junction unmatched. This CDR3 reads CASSQQLAEQAQYF. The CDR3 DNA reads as TGTGCCAGCAGCCAGCAACTAGCGGAGCAGGCCCAGTACTTC.

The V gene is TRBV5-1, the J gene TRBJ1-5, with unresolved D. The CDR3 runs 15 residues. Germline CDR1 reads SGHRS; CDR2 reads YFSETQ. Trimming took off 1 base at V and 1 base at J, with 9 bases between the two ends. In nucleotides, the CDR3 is TGCGCCAGCAGCTTGAATTTCGGGAGCAATCAGCCCCAGCATTTT. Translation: CASSLNFGSNQPQHF.

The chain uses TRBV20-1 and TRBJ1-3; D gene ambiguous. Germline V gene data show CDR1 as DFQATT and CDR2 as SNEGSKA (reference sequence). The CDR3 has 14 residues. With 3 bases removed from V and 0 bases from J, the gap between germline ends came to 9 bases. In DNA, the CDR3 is TGCAGTGCTAGGGAGCGGTTCTCTGGAAACACCATATATTTT. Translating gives CSARERFSGNTIYF.

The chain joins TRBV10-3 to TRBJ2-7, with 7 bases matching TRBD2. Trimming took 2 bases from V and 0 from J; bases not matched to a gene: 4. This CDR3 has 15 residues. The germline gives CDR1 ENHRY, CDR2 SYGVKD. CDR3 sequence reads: CAISEGSGASYEQYF. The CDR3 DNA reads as TGTGCCATCAGTGAGGGAAGCGGGGCCTCCTACGAGCAGTACTTC.

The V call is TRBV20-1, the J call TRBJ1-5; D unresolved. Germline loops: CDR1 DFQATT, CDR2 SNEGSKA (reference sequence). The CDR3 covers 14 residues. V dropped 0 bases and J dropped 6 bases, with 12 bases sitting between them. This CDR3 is CSARDLTSGQPQHF. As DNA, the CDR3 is TGCAGTGCTAGAGATTTAACTTCGGGTCAGCCCCAGCATTTT.

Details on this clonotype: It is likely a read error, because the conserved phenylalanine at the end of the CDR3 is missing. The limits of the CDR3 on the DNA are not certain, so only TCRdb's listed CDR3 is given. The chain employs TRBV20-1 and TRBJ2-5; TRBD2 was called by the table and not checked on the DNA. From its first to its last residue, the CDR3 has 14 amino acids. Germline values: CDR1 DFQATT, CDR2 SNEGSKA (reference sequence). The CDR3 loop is CSARAGLDQEKKEG.

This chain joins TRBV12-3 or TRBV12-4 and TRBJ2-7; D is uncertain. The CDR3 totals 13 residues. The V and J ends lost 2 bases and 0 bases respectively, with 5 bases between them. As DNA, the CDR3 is TGTGCCAGCAGTTTAAAGGGCTCCTACGAGCAGTACTTC. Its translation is CASSLKGSYEQYF.

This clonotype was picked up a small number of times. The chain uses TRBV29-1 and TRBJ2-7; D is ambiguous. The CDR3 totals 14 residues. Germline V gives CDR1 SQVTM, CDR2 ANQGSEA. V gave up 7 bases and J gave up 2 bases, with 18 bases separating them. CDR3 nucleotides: TGCAGCGGTGCACCGACACCTGAAGCCTACGAGCAGTACTTC. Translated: CSGAPTPEAYEQYF.

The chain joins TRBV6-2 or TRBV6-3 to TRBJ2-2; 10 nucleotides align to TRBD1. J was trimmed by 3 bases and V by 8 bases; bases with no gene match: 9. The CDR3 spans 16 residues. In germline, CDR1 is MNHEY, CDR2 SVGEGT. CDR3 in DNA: TGTGCCAGCGGACACTCCGGGACAGGGGACACCGGGGAGCTGTTTTTT. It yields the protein CASGHSGTGDTGELFF.

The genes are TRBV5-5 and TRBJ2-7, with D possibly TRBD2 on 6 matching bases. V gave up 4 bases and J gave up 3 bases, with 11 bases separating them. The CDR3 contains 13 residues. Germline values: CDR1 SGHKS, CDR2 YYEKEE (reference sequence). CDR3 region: CASSPPGLYEQYF. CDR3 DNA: TGTGCCAGCAGCCCGCCGGGACTCTACGAGCAGTACTTC.

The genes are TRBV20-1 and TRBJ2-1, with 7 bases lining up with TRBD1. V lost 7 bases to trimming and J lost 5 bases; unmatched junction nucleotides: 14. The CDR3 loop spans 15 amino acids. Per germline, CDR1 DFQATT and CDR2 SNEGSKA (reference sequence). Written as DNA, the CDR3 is TGCAGTGTAAACCTCCCGGGACAGACGAACAATGAGCAGTTCTTC. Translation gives CSVNLPGQTNNEQFF.

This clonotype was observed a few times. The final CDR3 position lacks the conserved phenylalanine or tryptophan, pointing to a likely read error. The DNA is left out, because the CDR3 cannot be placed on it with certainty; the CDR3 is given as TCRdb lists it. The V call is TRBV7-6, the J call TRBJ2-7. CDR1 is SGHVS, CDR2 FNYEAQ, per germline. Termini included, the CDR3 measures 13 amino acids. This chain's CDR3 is CASSLGKGKEKEG.